Given below is one T cell receptor beta chain in context. Its antigen is as yet unknown. This sample is drawn from a study of T cell responses to AZD1222 COVID-19 vaccine. The study, taken as a whole, reports: Clonal diversity may have been underestimated in mostly white British donors. Seropositivity was recorded at baseline in only a handful of AZD1222 recipients.

Generated by immunoSEQ multiplex PCR, the TCRdb table keeps only in-frame clones and is missing some. The top ten hold approximately 6.5% of the sample, which has roughly 110,000 clones, about 87% seen once. The V and J ends lost 5 bases and 4 bases, in that order; junction bases with no gene match: 9. The CDR3 runs 15 residues. Germline CDR1 MNHEY, CDR2 SVGAGI. The sample here was peripheral blood, taken 28 days after the second AZD1222 dose. The chain joins TRBV6-5 to TRBJ2-5; 8 bases align to TRBD1. The receptor was derived from an adult who received the AZD1222 COVID-19 vaccine. The CDR3 loop reads CASSTRDRSIETQYF. As DNA, the CDR3 is TGTGCCAGCAGTACTAGGGACAGGTCGATAGAGACCCAGTACTTC.